Listed below are T cell receptor beta chains from one sample, sequenced in a study of blood T cell repertoires in COVID-19. Sequenced by immunoSEQ multiplex PCR; TCRdb stores in-frame clones only, minus some. The sample holds 190,000 or so clones, approximately 88% seen once. The sample consisted of peripheral blood. The receptors originated from a man aged 35 to 55 with acute or convalescent COVID-19. CDR3s include the opening cysteine and the closing phenylalanine or tryptophan. Fields, in order: CDR3 length, clone size, V gene, J gene, D gene, CDR3 protein, CDR3 DNA. A D gene is named only where the DNA matches it firmly. Only part of the rows carry a size: once, few, many, or a class if the clone is expanded.

13	few	TRBV7-3	TRBJ2-7	.	CASSISGDYEQYF	TGTGCCAGCAGTATTTCGGGTGACTACGAGCAGTACTTC
13	.	TRBV7-9	TRBJ2-4	.	CASSTGGKNIQYF	TGTGCCAGCAGCACCGGCGGCAAAAACATTCAGTACTTC
13	few	TRBV18	TRBJ2-3	.	CASSPPSTDTQYF	TGTGCCAGCTCACCCCCTAGCACAGATACGCAGTATTTT
13	.	TRBV28	TRBJ2-7	.	CASRPLGIHEQYF	TGTGCCAGCAGGCCACTAGGGATCCACGAGCAGTACTTC
15	.	TRBV9	TRBJ2-5	.	CASSVGGGPQETQYF	TGTGCCAGCAGCGTAGGGGGGGGCCCCCAAGAGACCCAGTACTTC
15	.	TRBV7-9	TRBJ1-2	.	CASSLANSFNYGYTF	TGTGCCAGCAGCTTAGCGAACTCCTTTAACTATGGCTACACCTTC
16	.	TRBV9	TRBJ2-5	.	CASSVGGGSIQETQYF	TGTGCCAGCAGCGTAGGGGGGGGCTCCATACAAGAGACCCAGTACTTC
13	.	TRBV28	TRBJ1-3	.	CASHVGGGNTIYF	TGTGCCAGCCATGTCGGGGGTGGAAACACCATATATTTT
14	.	TRBV7-6	TRBJ1-2	TRBD1	CASSIGQGLSGYTF	TGTGCCAGCAGCATTGGACAGGGCCTGAGTGGCTACACCTTC
15	.	TRBV5-4	TRBJ2-7	.	CASSPNGGRNYEQYF	TGTGCCAGCAGCCCCAACGGGGGGCGGAACTACGAGCAGTACTTC
13	.	TRBV4-3	TRBJ1-2	.	CASSRRVEDSYTF	TGCGCCAGCAGCCGCAGGGTGGAAGACAGCTACACCTTC
15	.	TRBV28	TRBJ1-2	.	CASSFDQVANYGYTF	TGTGCCAGCAGTTTTGATCAGGTGGCTAACTATGGCTACACCTTC
16	.	TRBV2	TRBJ2-3	.	CASSEGRGHLTDTQYF	TGTGCCAGCAGTGAGGGGCGGGGCCACCTAACAGATACGCAGTATTTT
16	.	TRBV6-2/TRBV6-3	TRBJ2-7	.	CASSYSKGVPTYEQYF	TGTGCCAGCAGTTACTCGAAAGGGGTTCCTACCTACGAGCAGTACTTC
13	.	TRBV5-4	TRBJ2-3	.	CASSLAGTDTQYF	TGTGCCAGCAGCTTGGCAGGAACAGATACGCAGTATTTT
17	.	TRBV19	TRBJ2-7	TRBD2	CASSGSLAGASSYEQYF	TGTGCCAGTAGTGGGTCGCTAGCGGGGGCAAGCTCCTACGAGCAGTACTTC
14	.	TRBV27	TRBJ1-4	.	CASSWGGSNEKLFF	TGTGCCAGCAGTTGGGGCGGATCTAATGAAAAACTGTTTTTT
19	.	TRBV7-2	TRBJ2-7	TRBD2	CASSLAVTSGGEPSYEQYF	TGTGCCAGCAGCTTAGCGGTTACTAGCGGGGGCGAACCCTCCTACGAGCAGTACTTC
14	.	TRBV27	TRBJ2-1	TRBD1	CAIRTGGEYNEQFF	TGTGCCATCCGGACAGGGGGGGAGTACAATGAGCAGTTCTTC
16	.	TRBV28	TRBJ1-5	TRBD1	CASSLGQSLSNQPQHF	TGTGCCAGCAGTTTGGGACAGAGCCTAAGCAATCAGCCCCAGCATTTT
15	.	TRBV2	TRBJ1-2	.	CASSEGQLANYGYTF	TGTGCCAGCAGTGAAGGACAGCTTGCTAACTATGGCTACACCTTC
15	.	TRBV10-1	TRBJ1-4	TRBD1	CASSETGATNEKLFF	TGCGCCAGCAGTGAGACAGGGGCAACTAATGAAAAACTGTTTTTT
12	.	TRBV5-6	TRBJ2-3	.	CASSYITDTQYF	TGTGCCAGCAGCTACATCACAGATACGCAGTATTTT
15	.	TRBV10-2	TRBJ1-6	TRBD1	CASRLSPDRDSPLHF	TGCGCCAGCCGCCTCAGCCCCGACAGGGATTCACCCCTCCACTTT
14	.	TRBV15	TRBJ1-2	.	CATSRDNGGRGYTF	TGTGCCACCAGCAGAGATAACGGGGGAAGGGGCTACACCTTC
15	.	TRBV18	TRBJ1-2	TRBD1	CASSPPGQENYGYTF	TGTGCCAGCTCACCACCCGGACAGGAAAACTATGGCTACACCTTC
13	.	TRBV29-1	TRBJ2-1	TRBD2	CSVSGGHYNEQFF	TGCAGCGTTAGCGGGGGCCACTACAATGAGCAGTTCTTC
14	few	TRBV7-2	TRBJ1-3	TRBD1	CASSPGGRGNTIYF	TGTGCCAGCAGCCCAGGGGGCCGCGGAAACACCATATATTTT
13	once	TRBV5-1	TRBJ1-1	.	CASSLATETVAFF	TGCGCCAGCAGCTTGGCCACAGAAACAGTAGCTTTCTTT
13	.	TRBV5-6	TRBJ1-3	.	CASSLRAGNTIYF	TGTGCCAGCAGCTTGCGGGCTGGAAACACCATATATTTT
13	.	TRBV11-2	TRBJ1-1	TRBD1	CASSQGQVTEAFF	TGTGCCAGCAGCCAAGGACAGGTCACTGAAGCTTTCTTT
11	.	TRBV20-1	TRBJ1-2	.	CSAPVRGGYTF	TGCAGTGCTCCCGTCAGGGGAGGCTACACCTTC
12	once	TRBV30	TRBJ2-1	.	CAWSKAGNEQFF	TGTGCCTGGAGTAAGGCAGGCAATGAGCAGTTCTTC
15	.	TRBV6-5	TRBJ2-1	TRBD1	CASRSTGGIYNEQFF	TGTGCCAGCAGATCGACAGGGGGCATCTACAATGAGCAGTTCTTC
16	.	TRBV9	TRBJ2-3	TRBD2	CASSDGTSVSTDTQYF	TGTGCCAGCAGCGACGGGACTAGCGTATCCACAGATACGCAGTATTTT
17	.	TRBV7-9	TRBJ2-5	TRBD2	CASSSGQATGGPETQYF	TGTGCCAGCAGCTCGGGCCAGGCTACGGGGGGGCCGGAGACCCAGTACTTC
15	.	TRBV18	TRBJ2-2	.	CASSPRQANTGELFF	TGTGCCAGCTCACCTCGACAGGCGAACACCGGGGAGCTGTTTTTT
14	.	TRBV7-8	TRBJ1-1	TRBD1	CASSPTGVDTEAFF	TGTGCCAGCAGCCCGACAGGGGTAGACACTGAAGCTTTCTTT
12	.	TRBV10-3	TRBJ2-7	.	CAISSNRDEQYF	TGTGCCATCAGCTCCAACAGGGACGAGCAGTACTTC
15	.	TRBV5-1	TRBJ2-1	TRBD1	CASSLDRQGAYEQFF	TGCGCCAGCAGCTTGGATCGTCAGGGGGCCTATGAGCAGTTCTTC
13	.	TRBV5-4	TRBJ2-7	.	CASSLPPGYEQYF	TGTGCCAGCAGCTTACCCCCCGGCTACGAGCAGTACTTC
12	.	TRBV29-1	TRBJ1-4	.	CSVVSTNEKLFF	TGCAGCGTTGTATCAACTAATGAAAAACTGTTTTTT
16	.	TRBV11-2	TRBJ2-5	TRBD2	CASTLATSGGKETQYF	TGTGCCAGCACCCTAGCCACGAGCGGGGGGAAAGAGACCCAGTACTTC
17	.	TRBV4-1	TRBJ2-2	.	CASSLPPRQANTGELFF	TGCGCCAGCAGCCTCCCCCCCCGGCAGGCAAACACCGGGGAGCTGTTTTTT
14	.	TRBV24-1	TRBJ1-2	TRBD1	CAPGLDRSNYGYTF	TGTGCCCCGGGTCTGGACAGGAGTAACTATGGCTACACCTTC
18	.	TRBV28	TRBJ2-4	TRBD2	CASSFFVSGGAGKNIQYF	TGTGCCAGCAGTTTCTTTGTTAGCGGGGGGGCCGGCAAAAACATTCAGTACTTC
14	.	TRBV6-5	TRBJ1-1	TRBD1	CASSYTLTGSEAFF	TGTGCCAGCAGTTACACACTGACAGGGTCTGAAGCTTTCTTT
12	.	TRBV7-2	TRBJ2-2	.	CASSLRAGELFF	TGTGCCAGCAGCTTGCGCGCCGGGGAGCTGTTTTTT
15	.	TRBV11-2	TRBJ2-5	TRBD1	CASSLGTGGSRTQYF	TGTGCCAGCAGCTTAGGGACAGGGGGGTCCCGGACCCAGTACTTC
14	.	TRBV18	TRBJ2-2	.	CASSPQGFSGELFF	TGTGCCAGCTCACCACAGGGGTTCTCCGGGGAGCTGTTTTTT
15	.	TRBV5-4	TRBJ2-7	.	CASSLGAGKTYEQYF	TGTGCCAGCAGCTTGGGCGCAGGGAAAACCTACGAGCAGTACTTC